A selection of T cell receptor beta chains follows, all from one sample in a study of beta chain features in type 1 diabetes. Repertoires were generated with immunoSEQ multiplex PCR, while TCRdb's copy carries only in-frame clones and drops some. Altogether some 280,000 clones are present, 13% to 15% being singletons, with the ten largest covering approximately 0.015%. Sequencing was carried out using naive CD4+ T cells from blood. The receptors were gathered from a man aged 25 to 45 with type 1 diabetes. Each CDR3 is given with its conserved first and last residue. The D gene is left open where the match is weak. Clone size is stated in some rows and not others, as once, few, many or a class when expanded.

j_call: TRBJ2-5; v_call: TRBV5-1; d_call: -; cdr3_length: 12; clone_size: -; cdr3_nt: TGCGCCAGCAGCTTGTCGGGTGAGACCCAGTACTTC; cdr3_aa: CASSLSGETQYF
j_call: TRBJ2-7; v_call: TRBV28; d_call: -; cdr3_length: 13; clone_size: few; cdr3_nt: TGTGCCAGCAGTTTAATCAGGGTACCAGAGCAGTACTTC; cdr3_aa: CASSLIRVPEQYF
j_call: TRBJ2-7; v_call: TRBV28; d_call: -; cdr3_length: 13; clone_size: -; cdr3_nt: TGTGCCAGCAGTTTCGAGCAGGGGTACGAGCAGTACTTC; cdr3_aa: CASSFEQGYEQYF
j_call: TRBJ1-2; v_call: TRBV28; d_call: TRBD1; cdr3_length: 13; clone_size: few; cdr3_nt: TGTGCCAGCAGCCCGGGACAGAACTATGGCTACACCTTC; cdr3_aa: CASSPGQNYGYTF
j_call: TRBJ2-4; v_call: TRBV5-8; d_call: TRBD2; cdr3_length: 15; clone_size: -; cdr3_nt: TGTGCCAGCAGCTTGGAGGGTAGCGGGATAGACATTCAGTACTTC; cdr3_aa: CASSLEGSGIDIQYF
j_call: TRBJ1-2; v_call: TRBV28; d_call: -; cdr3_length: 10; clone_size: few; cdr3_nt: TGTGCCGTACAGGGAGAGGGCTACACCTTC; cdr3_aa: CAVQGEGYTF
j_call: TRBJ2-3; v_call: TRBV4-3; d_call: -; cdr3_length: 15; clone_size: -; cdr3_nt: TGCGCCAGCAGCCAATTGGACACTAGCACAGATACGCAGTATTTT; cdr3_aa: CASSQLDTSTDTQYF
j_call: TRBJ2-3; v_call: TRBV12-5; d_call: TRBD2; cdr3_length: 15; clone_size: -; cdr3_nt: TGTGCTAGTGCCCAAGGGAGGGCCGTGGCTGATACGCAGTATTTT; cdr3_aa: CASAQGRAVADTQYF
j_call: TRBJ2-1; v_call: TRBV28; d_call: -; cdr3_length: 17; clone_size: -; cdr3_nt: TGTGCCAGCAGTCCCTCCGTGGGTAGCGGTGCCTACAATGAGCAGTTCTTC; cdr3_aa: CASSPSVGSGAYNEQFF
j_call: TRBJ1-2; v_call: TRBV30; d_call: -; cdr3_length: 15; clone_size: few; cdr3_nt: TGTGCCTGGAGGGGAGGGTTCCTCGGGGCGTATGGCTACACCTTC; cdr3_aa: CAWRGGFLGAYGYTF
j_call: TRBJ2-7; v_call: TRBV5-1; d_call: TRBD1; cdr3_length: 13; clone_size: -; cdr3_nt: TGCGCCAGCAGCTCGGGGACAGGGGGTGAGCAGTACTTC; cdr3_aa: CASSSGTGGEQYF
j_call: TRBJ2-1; v_call: TRBV5-1; d_call: TRBD2; cdr3_length: 16; clone_size: once; cdr3_nt: TGCGCCAGCAGCTTGGATGGCGGGAGCTCCTACAATGAGCAGTTCTTC; cdr3_aa: CASSLDGGSSYNEQFF
j_call: TRBJ1-2; v_call: TRBV28; d_call: TRBD1; cdr3_length: 14; clone_size: few; cdr3_nt: TGTGCCAGCAGATCGGGACAGGCTAACTATGGCTACACCTTC; cdr3_aa: CASRSGQANYGYTF
j_call: TRBJ2-1; v_call: TRBV2; d_call: -; cdr3_length: 15; clone_size: -; cdr3_nt: TGTGCCAGCAGTGGATCAGGGGTTACGGGCAATGAGCAGTTCTTC; cdr3_aa: CASSGSGVTGNEQFF
j_call: TRBJ2-7; v_call: TRBV4-2; d_call: TRBD2; cdr3_length: 16; clone_size: few; cdr3_nt: TGTGCCAGCAGCCAGGAAAATAGCGGGAGTTTCTACGAGCAGTACTTC; cdr3_aa: CASSQENSGSFYEQYF
j_call: TRBJ2-3; v_call: TRBV28; d_call: TRBD1; cdr3_length: 18; clone_size: few; cdr3_nt: TGTGCCAGCAGTACCCATCCCGGGACAGGGCTTTTCGCAGATACGCAGTATTTT; cdr3_aa: CASSTHPGTGLFADTQYF
j_call: TRBJ2-5; v_call: TRBV7-7; d_call: -; cdr3_length: 14; clone_size: -; cdr3_nt: TGTGCCAGCAGCCCCACTAGCAGGCGGGAGACCCAGTACTTC; cdr3_aa: CASSPTSRRETQYF
j_call: TRBJ1-4; v_call: TRBV7-9; d_call: TRBD1; cdr3_length: 14; clone_size: few; cdr3_nt: TGTGCCAGCAGCAACCAGGACAGGGGTGAAAAACTGTTTTTT; cdr3_aa: CASSNQDRGEKLFF
j_call: TRBJ2-7; v_call: TRBV2; d_call: TRBD1; cdr3_length: 15; clone_size: -; cdr3_nt: TGTGCCAGCAGTGAATACAGGACAGGGACCTACGAGCAGTACTTC; cdr3_aa: CASSEYRTGTYEQYF
j_call: TRBJ2-2; v_call: TRBV7-9; d_call: TRBD2; cdr3_length: 15; clone_size: few; cdr3_nt: TGTGCCAGCAGCCTTAGCGGGAGAGCGGCCGGGGAGCTGTTTTTT; cdr3_aa: CASSLSGRAAGELFF
j_call: TRBJ2-6; v_call: TRBV7-2; d_call: TRBD1; cdr3_length: 17; clone_size: -; cdr3_nt: TGTGCCAGCAGCATAACCGGGACAGGGAGTGGGGCCAACGTCCTGACTTTC; cdr3_aa: CASSITGTGSGANVLTF
j_call: TRBJ2-5; v_call: TRBV2; d_call: TRBD2; cdr3_length: 17; clone_size: -; cdr3_nt: TGTGCCAGCAGTGAAGCGAGGATTAGCGGGAGAAAGGAGACCCAGTACTTC; cdr3_aa: CASSEARISGRKETQYF
j_call: TRBJ2-1; v_call: TRBV7-9; d_call: TRBD1; cdr3_length: 14; clone_size: few; cdr3_nt: TGTGCCAGCAGTCGCGACAGGGCAGGGGATGAGCAGTTCTTC; cdr3_aa: CASSRDRAGDEQFF
j_call: TRBJ1-1; v_call: TRBV30; d_call: -; cdr3_length: 11; clone_size: few; cdr3_nt: TGTGCCTGTGGCGGGAACACTGAAGCTTTCTTT; cdr3_aa: CACGGNTEAFF
j_call: TRBJ2-7; v_call: TRBV5-1; d_call: -; cdr3_length: 11; clone_size: few; cdr3_nt: TGCGCCAGCAGCGGATCTAGCGAGCAGTACTTC; cdr3_aa: CASSGSSEQYF
j_call: TRBJ2-7; v_call: TRBV5-1; d_call: TRBD1; cdr3_length: 14; clone_size: -; cdr3_nt: TGCGCCAGCAGCATGGGACAGAGGTCCTACGAGCAGTACTTC; cdr3_aa: CASSMGQRSYEQYF
j_call: TRBJ2-7; v_call: TRBV29-1; d_call: -; cdr3_length: 12; clone_size: few; cdr3_nt: TGCAGCGTTTTAGACGAGGGCTACGAGCAGTACTTC; cdr3_aa: CSVLDEGYEQYF
j_call: TRBJ1-4; v_call: TRBV5-1; d_call: -; cdr3_length: 15; clone_size: few; cdr3_nt: TGCGCCAGCAGCTTGGCCGGGGGGGTGACTGAAAAACTGTTTTTT; cdr3_aa: CASSLAGGVTEKLFF
j_call: TRBJ2-7; v_call: TRBV6-6; d_call: -; cdr3_length: 15; clone_size: -; cdr3_nt: TGTGCCAGCAGTTTGGACTTTCTTCTACCCTACGAGCAGTACTTC; cdr3_aa: CASSLDFLLPYEQYF
j_call: TRBJ2-7; v_call: TRBV18; d_call: -; cdr3_length: 16; clone_size: -; cdr3_nt: TGTGCCAGCTCACCTTGGGAAGCGGGTGCCTTGGACGAGCAGTACTTC; cdr3_aa: CASSPWEAGALDEQYF
j_call: TRBJ2-3; v_call: TRBV29-1; d_call: TRBD2; cdr3_length: 12; clone_size: -; cdr3_nt: TGCAGCTGGGGGAGGGACGCAGATACGCAGTATTTT; cdr3_aa: CSWGRDADTQYF
j_call: TRBJ2-1; v_call: TRBV11-2; d_call: TRBD2; cdr3_length: 15; clone_size: -; cdr3_nt: TGTGCCAGCAGCAGACGGACTAGCGGGAGTCCTGAGCAGTTCTTC; cdr3_aa: CASSRRTSGSPEQFF
j_call: TRBJ2-6; v_call: TRBV10-3; d_call: -; cdr3_length: 15; clone_size: -; cdr3_nt: TGTGCCAGCAGTCCTCCCCGCTCTGGGGCCAACGTCCTGACTTTC; cdr3_aa: CASSPPRSGANVLTF
j_call: TRBJ2-1; v_call: TRBV28; d_call: -; cdr3_length: 14; clone_size: few; cdr3_nt: TGTGCCAGCAGTTTCGGGTCGACCTACAATGAGCAGTTCTTC; cdr3_aa: CASSFGSTYNEQFF
j_call: TRBJ2-5; v_call: TRBV7-8; d_call: TRBD2; cdr3_length: 21; clone_size: few; cdr3_nt: TGTGCCAGCAGCCCGCGTGGAGCTGGACTAGCGGGAGGAATTCGCGGTGAGACCCAGTACTTC; cdr3_aa: CASSPRGAGLAGGIRGETQYF
j_call: TRBJ1-2; v_call: TRBV18; d_call: -; cdr3_length: 16; clone_size: few; cdr3_nt: TGTGCCAGCTCACCACCGGGGGCAGGACGTTCCTATGGCTACACCTTC; cdr3_aa: CASSPPGAGRSYGYTF
j_call: TRBJ2-1; v_call: TRBV7-3; d_call: TRBD2; cdr3_length: 15; clone_size: -; cdr3_nt: TGTGCCAGCAGCTTAGGCGGGGGCTCCTACAATGAGCAGTTCTTC; cdr3_aa: CASSLGGGSYNEQFF
j_call: TRBJ2-1; v_call: TRBV5-6; d_call: TRBD2; cdr3_length: 16; clone_size: few; cdr3_nt: TGTGCCAGCAGCTTGGTAGGACTAGCGGGAGGCAATGAGCAGTTCTTC; cdr3_aa: CASSLVGLAGGNEQFF
j_call: TRBJ1-1; v_call: TRBV4-2; d_call: -; cdr3_length: 18; clone_size: -; cdr3_nt: TGTGCCAGCAGCCAAGAACCTCCTAGGCGGGGCTTGAACACTGAAGCTTTCTTT; cdr3_aa: CASSQEPPRRGLNTEAFF
j_call: TRBJ1-5; v_call: TRBV5-1; d_call: -; cdr3_length: 13; clone_size: -; cdr3_nt: TGCGCCAGCAGCTTGGCGGGGAATCAGCCCCAGCATTTT; cdr3_aa: CASSLAGNQPQHF
j_call: TRBJ2-7; v_call: TRBV7-2; d_call: -; cdr3_length: 15; clone_size: -; cdr3_nt: TGTGCCAGCAGCTCGATTCTAGCGCGAGCCTACGAGCAGTACTTC; cdr3_aa: CASSSILARAYEQYF
j_call: TRBJ1-2; v_call: TRBV5-1; d_call: -; cdr3_length: 14; clone_size: few; cdr3_nt: TGCGCCAGCAGCTGGACGGTGGAGGCAGAGGGCTACACCTTC; cdr3_aa: CASSWTVEAEGYTF